The 27 T cell receptor beta chains listed next were all sequenced from one sample in a study of T cells in Graves' hyperthyroidism and ophthalmopathy. TCR beta CDR3 regions were amplified from RNA. When the TCR CDR3 underwent first-round RT-PCR, the HTBI primer set was used. From the multiplex PCR reads, TCRdb called clonotypes with MiXCR, one entry per CDR3 protein. The table shows 480,000 or so distinct CDR3 sequences, with over 45% occurring only once. The source material was peripheral blood or thyroid tissue (not recorded which). Every receptor here comes from an adult woman with Graves' disease, either hyperthyroidism or ophthalmopathy (not recorded which).

The CDR3 loop is CASRVTGFNAGELFF. The CDR3 DNA follows: TGTGCCAGCAGGGTGACAGGGTTCAACGCCGGGGAGCTGTTTTTT. J is TRBJ2-2 and V is TRBV12-3 or TRBV12-4; TRBD1 aligns across 7 bases. V was clipped by 6 bases and J by 6 bases; unmatched bases: 10. This CDR3 spans 15 amino acids.

As for this clonotype: A read error may be the cause here, since a much bigger clone is one base away. This chain uses TRBV6-1 with TRBJ1-2; tentative D call: TRBD1 (6 bases). Germline CDR1 reads MNHNS; CDR2 reads SASEGT. The length of the CDR3 is 12 residues. V lost 7 bases and J lost 8, with 14 bases in between. CDR3 region: CASTMAGEGYTF. CDR3 DNA: TGTGCCAGCACAATGGCAGGGGAAGGCTACACCTTC.

The chain is built from TRBV12-3 or TRBV12-4 and TRBJ2-5; a possible D gene is TRBD1 (6 bases). This CDR3 region has 12 residues. V was shortened by 6 bases and J by 6 bases, with 11 bases between the two germline ends. For the CDR3, the DNA is TGTGCCAGCAGGGAAGGGGGAAAGACCCAGTACTTC. This sequence encodes CASREGGKTQYF.

This clonotype has at least ten counts. This rearrangement joins TRBV5-5 to TRBJ1-5, with D tentatively TRBD1 (5 bases). Germline CDR1 SGHKS, CDR2 YYEKEE (reference sequence). The V gene lost 0 bases and the J gene lost 6 bases, with 10 bases spanning the gap. The CDR3 is made up of 14 amino acids. CDR3 sequence (DNA): TGTGCCAGCAGCTTGGGCCTGGGGCCTCAGCCCCAGCATTTT. The encoded protein is CASSLGLGPQPQHF. Looking up the rest from reference TRBV5-5 and TRBJ1-5 gives the full variable domain: DAGVTQSPTHLIKTRGQQVTLRCSPISGHKSVSWYQQVLGQGPQFIFQYYEKEERGRGNFPDRFSARQFPNYSSELNVNALLLGDSALYLCASSLGLGPQPQHFGDGTRLSIL.

This chain joins TRBV5-1 and TRBJ2-7; D gene ambiguous. The CDR3 runs to 15 residues. Germline V lookup: CDR1 SGHRS, CDR2 YFSETQ. V shed 0 bases and J shed 3 bases, with 13 bases lying between them. CDR3 amino acids: CASSLEALPLYEQYF. The CDR3 DNA reads TGCGCCAGCAGCTTGGAGGCCCTACCCCTCTACGAGCAGTACTTC.

As to this clonotype: A much larger clone differs by one base, so this may be a read error. This rearrangement joins TRBV2 to TRBJ2-5; no clear D. The CDR3 is 11 residues long. The germline V gene encodes CDR1 SNHLY and CDR2 FYNNEI. Trimming took 6 bases from V and 5 from J, leaving 7 bases between them. The CDR3 sequence is CASRRVETQYF. CDR3 DNA: TGTGCCAGCAGACGGGTCGAGACCCAGTACTTC.

The table lists this clonotype with many counts. The V and J genes are TRBV7-3 and TRBJ1-6; possibly TRBD1 for D (6 bases). Trimming removed 6 bases at V and 10 bases at J, with 13 bases between. The CDR3 contains 13 residues. The germline V gene encodes CDR1 SGHTA and CDR2 FQGTGA. CDR3 amino acids: CASSLYRDSPLHF. The CDR3 DNA reads as TGTGCCAGCAGTCTCTACAGGGACTCACCCCTCCACTTT.

Ten or more counts support this clonotype. The DNA for the CDR3 is TGTGCCATCAGTGAACAGACTAGCGGCCAAGAGACCCAGTACTTC. Translation gives CAISEQTSGQETQYF. V usage is TRBV10-3 and J usage is TRBJ2-5, with TRBD2 matching over 9 bases. V gave up 3 bases and J gave up 1 base; unmatched junction bases: 3. Per the germline V gene, CDR1 is ENHRY and CDR2 is SYGVKD. The CDR3 sequence is 15 residues long.

This rearrangement joins TRBV7-9 to TRBJ2-7; 8 positions agree with TRBD1. V lost 1 base to trimming and J lost 2 bases; unmatched junction nucleotides: 4. CDR1 is SEHNR and CDR2 is FQNEAQ in the germline V gene (reference sequence). The CDR3 loop spans 15 amino acids. This chain's CDR3 is CASSLDADRAYEQYF. The CDR3 nucleotides are TGTGCCAGCAGCTTAGATGCGGACAGGGCCTACGAGCAGTACTTC.

The table lists this clonotype with many counts. This chain uses TRBV19 with TRBJ1-2; tentatively, D is TRBD1 (5 bases). CDR3 size: 14 residues. Germline V CDR1 and CDR2: LNHDA, SQIVND (reference sequence). V was pared by 3 bases and J by 4 bases, with 12 bases between. The chain's CDR3 is CASSMGRGSYGYTF. The CDR3 nucleotides read TGTGCCAGTAGTATGGGTAGGGGCAGCTATGGCTACACCTTC.

J is TRBJ1-6 and V is TRBV2; TRBD1 matches 7 bases. This CDR3 has 11 amino acids. Per germline, CDR1 SNHLY and CDR2 FYNNEI. The trim removed 4 bases at V and 19 bases at J, leaving 7 bases unmatched. The CDR3 DNA reads as TGTGCCAGCAGTGTCCGAGACAGGGTTCACTTT. Its translation is CASSVRDRVHF.

This clonotype was seen only a few times. CDR3 nucleotides: TGTGCCAGCAGTGAAAGGGCGGGACCGACCTATGGCTACACCTTC. Residues: CASSERAGPTYGYTF. The V gene is TRBV25-1, the J gene TRBJ1-2, with D perhaps matching TRBD1 (5 bases). Germline assignment: CDR1 MGHDK and CDR2 SYGVNS. The CDR3 has 15 residues. V was pared by 2 bases and J by 4 bases, with 14 bases between.

Concerning this clonotype itself: The junction and the germline gene differ at one end; a read error may be behind it. This rearrangement joins TRBV7-9 to TRBJ1-1, with D hard to call. The CDR3 is made up of 13 amino acids. CDR1 and CDR2 from the germline V gene are SEHNR and FQNEAQ (reference sequence). The CDR3 spells CASSLAAANGAFF. CDR3 coding DNA: TGTGCCAGCAGCCTAGCGGCAGCGAATGGAGCTTTCTTT.

Only a few counts were recorded for this clonotype. The chain uses TRBV29-1 and TRBJ2-1; D is possibly TRBD1 (5 bases). This CDR3 is built from 13 residues. The ends were cut back, 4 bases at V and 1 base at J, with 8 bases in the middle. CDR1 and CDR2 (germline): SQVTM, ANQGSEA. The CDR3 here is CSVVGQSYNEQFF. In DNA, the CDR3 is TGCAGCGTTGTGGGGCAGTCCTACAATGAGCAGTTCTTC.

V usage is TRBV12-3 or TRBV12-4 and J usage is TRBJ1-1; D ambiguous. CDR3 length: 15 amino acids. Trimming cost V 5 bases and J 3 bases, with 16 bases left between them. This chain's CDR3 is CASSVGWGRYTEAFF. The CDR3 nucleotides are TGTGCCAGCAGTGTCGGATGGGGTAGGTACACTGAAGCTTTCTTT.

There are a few counts of this clonotype. One end of the junction fails to match germline, which may point to a read error. The chain links TRBV2 to TRBJ2-6; the D gene is possibly TRBD1 (6 bases). This CDR3 comprises 12 residues. Germline V gene data show CDR1 as SNHLY and CDR2 as FYNNEI. The CDR3 DNA sequence: TGTGCCAGCAGTGAAGCGGGGACAACTTTGGCTTTC. Translating gives CASSEAGTTLAF.

This clonotype was picked up one time. The V and J genes are TRBV10-3 and TRBJ2-7; 7 bases line up with TRBD1. The germline CDR1 and CDR2 sequences are ENHRY and SYGVKD. This CDR3 contains 16 residues. V gave up 4 bases and J gave up 2 bases; unmatched junction bases: 11. The CDR3 reads CAISARDLTGTYEQYF. The CDR3, as DNA: TGTGCCATCAGTGCTAGAGATCTGACAGGGACCTACGAGCAGTACTTC.

This clonotype was observed many times. The J gene is TRBJ1-2, the V gene TRBV7-9; D remains ambiguous. Germline V lookup: CDR1 SEHNR, CDR2 FQNEAQ (reference sequence). V lost 7 bases and J 14 bases, leaving 14 bases between the germline ends. CDR3 length: 10 amino acids. CDR3 nucleotides: TGTGCCAGCACCGACATGGAAACGACCTTC. Encoded protein: CASTDMETTF.

This clonotype has ten or more counts. The chain is built from TRBV10-3 and TRBJ1-1, with D perhaps matching TRBD1 (5 bases). CDR3 length equals 14 residues. V was shortened by 3 bases and J by 7 bases, with 15 bases between the two germline ends. Per germline, CDR1 ENHRY and CDR2 SYGVKD. DNA for the CDR3: TGTGCCATCAGTGAATGGGGGGAGGACGGTGAAGCTTTCTTT. Its translation: CAISEWGEDGEAFF.

This clonotype has just a few counts. The chain has TRBV7-9 and TRBJ1-1, with a possible D match to TRBD1 (5 bases). The germline V gene has CDR1 SEHNR and CDR2 FQNEAQ (reference sequence). CDR3 length: 11 amino acids. With 6 bases removed from V and 8 bases from J, the gap between germline ends came to 10 bases. DNA for the CDR3: TGTGCCAGCAGAGTACAGGAAGAAGCTTTCTTT. This codes for CASRVQEEAFF.

This sequence joins TRBV7-6 and TRBJ1-1; D gene ambiguous. Trimming took 3 bases from V and 5 from J, leaving 7 bases between them. CDR3 size: 12 residues. Germline CDR1 and CDR2: SGHVS and FNYEAQ. As DNA, the CDR3 is TGTGCCAGCAGCTTGATGATAACTGAAGCTTTCTTT. It translates to CASSLMITEAFF.

The J gene is TRBJ1-6, the V gene TRBV11-2; D remains ambiguous. The V gene's germline CDR1 is SGHAT and CDR2 FQNNGV. The CDR3 loop spans 14 amino acids. Trimming stripped 4 bases from V and 9 bases from J, with 13 bases between. As DNA, the CDR3 is TGTGCCAGCAGCTCCCGGAGGGAGGGTTCACCCCTCCACTTT. Translated: CASSSRREGSPLHF.

The chain employs TRBV7-8 and TRBJ2-6; D is unclear. Germline values: CDR1 SGHVS, CDR2 FQNEAQ. The CDR3 totals 18 residues. With 2 bases removed from V and 2 bases from J, the gap between germline ends came to 16 bases. Written as DNA, the CDR3 is TGTGCCAGCAGCTTAAGAGGCCTAGACTGGACTGGGGCCAACGTCCTGACTTTC. It codes for CASSLRGLDWTGANVLTF.

The chain recombines TRBV5-1 with TRBJ1-5; D is unresolved. Between the trimmed V and J ends, which lost 4 bases and 5 bases, there was a span of 16 bases. Germline values: CDR1 SGHRS, CDR2 YFSETQ. CDR3 length: 15 amino acids. The CDR3 DNA is TGCGCCAGCAGCCTTGGAGATCGAGTTTATCAGCCCCAGCATTTT. This codes for CASSLGDRVYQPQHF.

This clonotype was recorded many times. The rearrangement joins TRBV11-2 to TRBJ1-1; D unclear. CDR3 length: 14 amino acids. V lost 2 bases and J 1 base, leaving 8 bases between the germline ends. Germline CDR1 reads SGHAT; CDR2 reads FQNNGV. CDR3 DNA: TGTGCCAGCAGCTTATTATACGGGAACACTGAAGCTTTCTTT. Residues: CASSLLYGNTEAFF.

The sample holds many counts of this clonotype. V gene TRBV5-1 combines with J gene TRBJ2-7; 8 bases are shared with TRBD1. The CDR3 sequence is 14 residues long. The trim removed 3 bases at V and 6 bases at J, leaving 8 bases unmatched. Germline CDR1 reads SGHRS; CDR2 reads YFSETQ. The CDR3 DNA follows: TGCGCCAGCAGCTGGACAGGGAGGTCAGGCGAGCAGTACTTC. Translation: CASSWTGRSGEQYF.

The genes are TRBV6-5 and TRBJ1-2; D is undetermined. From germline, CDR1 is MNHEY and CDR2 SVGAGI. The CDR3 has 15 amino acids. V lost 4 bases to trimming and J lost 4 bases, with 16 bases between them. The CDR3 sequence is CASSFPRVAPYGYTF. CDR3 nucleotides: TGTGCCAGCAGTTTCCCCCGGGTCGCGCCCTATGGCTACACCTTC.